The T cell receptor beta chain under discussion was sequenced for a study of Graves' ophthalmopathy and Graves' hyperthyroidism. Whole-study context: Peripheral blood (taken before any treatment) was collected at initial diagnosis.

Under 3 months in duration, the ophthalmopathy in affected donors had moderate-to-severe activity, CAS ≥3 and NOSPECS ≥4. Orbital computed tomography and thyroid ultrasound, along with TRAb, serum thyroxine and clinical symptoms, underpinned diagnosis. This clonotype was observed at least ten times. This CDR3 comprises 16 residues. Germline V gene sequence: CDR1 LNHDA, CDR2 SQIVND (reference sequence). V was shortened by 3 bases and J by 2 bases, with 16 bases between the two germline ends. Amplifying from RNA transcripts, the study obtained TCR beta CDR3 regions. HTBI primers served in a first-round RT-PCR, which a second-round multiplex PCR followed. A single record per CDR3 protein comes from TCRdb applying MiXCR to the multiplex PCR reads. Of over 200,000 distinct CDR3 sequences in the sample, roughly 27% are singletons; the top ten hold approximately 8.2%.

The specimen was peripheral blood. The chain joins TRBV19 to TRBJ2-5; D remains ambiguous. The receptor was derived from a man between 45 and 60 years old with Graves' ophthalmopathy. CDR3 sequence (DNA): TGTGCCAGTAGTATCAGTATAGCCCCGAAGCAAGAGACCCAGTACTTC. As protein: CASSISIAPKQETQYF. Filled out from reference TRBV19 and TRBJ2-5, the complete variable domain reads DGGITQSPKYLFRKEGQNVTLSCEQNLNHDAMYWYRQDPGQGLRLIYYSQIVNDFQKGDIAEGYSVSREKKESFPLTVTSAQKNPTAFYLCASSISIAPKQETQYFGPGTRLLVL.